This entry lists 32 T cell receptor beta chains sequenced from one sample in a study of blood T cell repertoires in COVID-19. Sequenced by immunoSEQ multiplex PCR; TCRdb stores in-frame clones only, minus some. The sample contains fewer than 250,000 clones, approximately 90% of which appear only once. The specimen sequenced was peripheral blood. All receptors come from a human donor in a cohort sampled during active COVID-19.

This chain joins TRBV5-1 and TRBJ2-2; 9 bases are shared with TRBD2. V shed 4 bases and J 7 bases; nucleotides not matched to a gene: 14. This CDR3 is built from 17 residues. Germline CDR1 and CDR2: SGHRS and YFSETQ. The CDR3 DNA reads TGCGCCAGCAGCGCGGGCCAGCGGGAGGCCCAACTCGGGGAGCTGTTTTTT. This gives the protein CASSAGQREAQLGELFF. Looking up the rest from reference TRBV5-1 and TRBJ2-2 gives the full variable domain: KAGVTQTPRYLIKTRGQQVTLSCSPISGHRSVSWYQQTPGQGLQFLFEYFSETQRNKGNFPGRFSGRQFSNSRSEMNVSTLELGDSALYLCASSAGQREAQLGELFFGEGSRLTVL.

This clone has a handful of counts. The J gene is TRBJ1-1, the V gene TRBV6-5, with a tentative D call TRBD1 (6 bases). Germline assignment: CDR1 MNHEY and CDR2 SVGAGI. CDR3 length: 14 residues. Between the trimmed V and J ends, which lost 6 bases and 0 bases, there was a span of 11 bases. CDR3 DNA sequence: TGTGCCAGCAGAACGGGACACATGAACACTGAAGCTTTCTTT. Protein product: CASRTGHMNTEAFF.

The chain joins TRBV2 to TRBJ2-2, with TRBD2 identical over 12 bases. Trimming cost V 7 bases and J 4 bases; bases outside gene matches: 4. Germline CDR1 SNHLY, CDR2 FYNNEI. The CDR3 has 15 residues. The CDR3 loop is CASTGLAGPTGELFF. CDR3 coding DNA: TGTGCCAGCACTGGACTAGCGGGACCCACCGGGGAGCTGTTTTTT.

The genes are TRBV7-8 and TRBJ2-5; D perhaps matches TRBD2 (6 bases). From germline, CDR1 is SGHVS and CDR2 FQNEAQ. The CDR3 extends over 12 amino acids. V lost 11 bases and J 3 bases, leaving 13 bases between the germline ends. The CDR3 DNA reads TGTGCCGGGGGGATGCAGGAAGAGACCCAGTACTTC. Translated, it gives CAGGMQEETQYF.

The rearrangement links TRBV2 to TRBJ1-5; TRBD1 might be the D (6 bases). Germline V gene sequence: CDR1 SNHLY, CDR2 FYNNEI. The CDR3 totals 14 residues. V lost 1 base and J 2 bases, leaving 6 bases between the germline ends. The CDR3 here is CASSEDRGNQPQHF. The CDR3 DNA follows: TGTGCCAGCAGTGAAGACAGGGGCAATCAGCCCCAGCATTTT. Together with reference TRBV2 and TRBJ1-5, the CDR3 gives the full variable domain: EPEVTQTPSHQVTQMGQEVILRCVPISNHLYFYWYRQILGQKVEFLVSFYNNEISEKSEIFDDQFSVERPDGSNFTLKIRSTKLEDSAMYFCASSEDRGNQPQHFGDGTRLSIL.

This clone was recorded at least ten times. The genes are TRBV3-1 (or the pseudogene TRBV3-2) and TRBJ2-7; the D gene is possibly TRBD1 (7 bases). Germline-derived CDR1 and CDR2 are LGHDT and YNNKEL (reference sequence). The CDR3 consists of 16 residues. Between the trimmed V and J ends, which lost 3 bases and 1 base, there was a span of 16 bases. CDR3 in amino acids: CASSHTLQGGSYEQYF. In nucleotides, the CDR3 is TGTGCCAGCAGCCACACGCTCCAGGGGGGATCCTACGAGCAGTACTTC.

This clone was recorded once. The chain carries TRBV28 and TRBJ2-1; D gene unclear. Germline V gene sequence: CDR1 MDHEN, CDR2 SYDVKM. The CDR3 runs to 13 residues. Between the trimmed V and J ends, which lost 6 bases and 7 bases, there was a span of 13 bases. CDR3 nucleotides: TGTGCCAGCAGCCCTATCGACGGGAATGAGCAGTTCTTC. Translation gives CASSPIDGNEQFF.

This chain links TRBV3-1 (or the pseudogene TRBV3-2) with TRBJ2-2, with TRBD2 matching over 9 bases. The CDR3 is made up of 19 amino acids. Germline CDR1 reads LGHDT; CDR2 reads YNNKEL (reference sequence). The V gene end was trimmed by 2 bases and the J gene end by 0 bases; junction bases not matched to a gene: 10. CDR3 nucleotide sequence: TGTGCCAGCAGCCAACGTGCGCGGGAGGGAAGTGCGAACACCGGGGAGCTGTTTTTT. Translation gives CASSQRAREGSANTGELFF.

The chain employs TRBV28 and TRBJ1-1; D gene uncertain. V was shortened by 3 bases and J by 4 bases, with 9 bases between the two germline ends. The germline V gene has CDR1 MDHEN and CDR2 SYDVKM. The CDR3 length is 13 residues. The CDR3: CASSLTAGTEAFF. The CDR3 DNA sequence: TGTGCCAGCAGTTTGACCGCGGGCACTGAAGCTTTCTTT.

CDR3 sequence (DNA): TGTGCCAGCACGAGGGTTTACGAGCAGTACTTC. It is translated as CASTRVYEQYF. V is TRBV2 and J is TRBJ2-7, with D maybe TRBD2 (5 bases). The CDR3 contains 11 residues. Germline CDR1 SNHLY, CDR2 FYNNEI. V was trimmed by 7 bases and J by 4 bases, leaving 8 bases between them. The full variable domain, with the rest looked up from reference TRBV2 and TRBJ2-7, is EPEVTQTPSHQVTQMGQEVILRCVPISNHLYFYWYRQILGQKVEFLVSFYNNEISEKSEIFDDQFSVERPDGSNFTLKIRSTKLEDSAMYFCASTRVYEQYFGPGTRLTVT.

The CDR3 is CASSNPPGTQYF. CDR3 DNA sequence: TGTGCCAGCAGCAACCCCCCCGGTACGCAGTATTTT. The V call is TRBV5-6, the J call TRBJ2-3; D call uncertain. Trimming took 4 bases from V and 8 from J, leaving 11 bases between them. Germline-derived CDR1 and CDR2 are SGHDT and YYEEEE. This CDR3 contains 12 residues.

The chain uses TRBV3-1 (or the pseudogene TRBV3-2) and TRBJ1-5; D gene ambiguous. Germline lookup yields CDR1 LGHDT and CDR2 YNNKEL (reference sequence). The V gene lost 1 base and the J gene lost 5 bases, with 9 bases spanning the gap. This CDR3 spans 14 amino acids. This chain's CDR3 is CASSQGGLDQPQHF. CDR3 sequence (DNA): TGTGCCAGCAGCCAAGGAGGGTTGGATCAGCCCCAGCATTTT.

This clone was observed a few times. CDR3 sequence (DNA): TGTGCCAGTAGAATGGCGGCGGGATCCTACGAGCAGTACTTC. Its protein product is CASRMAAGSYEQYF. This chain links TRBV19 with TRBJ2-7, with D perhaps matching TRBD2 (6 bases). Germline V gives CDR1 LNHDA, CDR2 SQIVND (reference sequence). V lost 6 bases and J 1 base, leaving 13 bases between the germline ends. This CDR3 region has 14 residues. The full variable domain, in which reference TRBV19 and TRBJ2-7 provide the parts outside the CDR3, is DGGITQSPKYLFRKEGQNVTLSCEQNLNHDAMYWYRQDPGQGLRLIYYSQIVNDFQKGDIAEGYSVSREKKESFPLTVTSAQKNPTAFYLCASRMAAGSYEQYFGPGTRLTVT.

V usage is TRBV7-8 and J usage is TRBJ2-3; 9 bases map to TRBD2. Losses at the gene ends were 1 base for V and 2 bases for J; bases not matched to a gene: 13. The CDR3 runs 19 residues. Germline CDR1 and CDR2: SGHVS and FQNEAQ. The CDR3 bases are TGTGCCAGCAGCTTAGTATTCCCTAGCGGGGTTACTCTCACAGATACGCAGTATTTT. Its protein is CASSLVFPSGVTLTDTQYF. Based on the CDR3 plus reference TRBV7-8 and TRBJ2-3, the full variable domain is GAGVSQSPRYKVAKRGQDVALRCDPISGHVSLFWYQQALGQGPEFLTYFQNEAQLDKSGLPSDRFFAERPEGSVSTLKIQRTQQEDSAVYLCASSLVFPSGVTLTDTQYFGPGTRLTVL.

In this sample, this clone turned up once. The rearrangement links TRBV4-3 to TRBJ2-1; D might be TRBD1 (5 bases). From germline, CDR1 is LGHNA and CDR2 YSLEER. V was cut by 2 bases and J by 2 bases, with 10 bases left in between. The CDR3 totals 15 residues. CDR3 region: CASSQSRATYNEQFF. DNA of the CDR3: TGCGCCAGCAGCCAAAGCAGGGCCACCTACAATGAGCAGTTCTTC.

The CDR3 region is CASSTTGGGPNQPQHF. In DNA form, the CDR3 reads TGTGCCAGCAGTACGACAGGGGGGGGTCCCAATCAGCCCCAGCATTTT. The chain combines TRBV6-6 with TRBJ1-5, with TRBD1 matching over 9 bases. Germline values: CDR1 MNHNY, CDR2 SVGAGI (reference sequence). Germline trimming cut 5 bases from V and 3 bases from J; bases unmatched to any gene: 8. The CDR3 consists of 16 residues.

The chain has TRBV3-1 (or the pseudogene TRBV3-2) and TRBJ2-3, with a weak D call TRBD1 (6 bases). The CDR3 extends over 13 amino acids. Germline loops: CDR1 LGHDT, CDR2 YNNKEL (reference sequence). V lost 2 bases, J lost 7 bases, and 10 bases lay in between. This chain's CDR3 is CASSQKQGNTQYF. The CDR3, as DNA: TGTGCCAGCAGCCAAAAGCAGGGGAATACGCAGTATTTT.

This clone was found once. CDR3 loop: CASSTSGAVYNEQFF. CDR3 nucleotide sequence: TGTGCCAGCAGCACTAGCGGGGCGGTCTACAATGAGCAGTTCTTC. This chain uses TRBV6-6 with TRBJ2-1, with 10 positions matching TRBD2. Per the germline V gene, CDR1 is MNHNY and CDR2 is SVGAGI (reference sequence). Trimming took 6 bases from V and 3 from J; bases not matched to a gene: 5. The CDR3 loop spans 15 amino acids.

This chain connects TRBV9 to TRBJ2-4; 7 nucleotides line up with TRBD2. CDR1 SGDLS and CDR2 YYNGEE come from the germline V gene. There are 15 residues in the CDR3. V dropped 4 bases and J dropped 6; count of bases not matched to a gene: 10. This chain's CDR3 is CASSPHQGGTNIQYF. CDR3 DNA sequence: TGTGCCAGCAGCCCCCACCAGGGAGGGACAAACATTCAGTACTTC.

The chain has TRBV5-4 and TRBJ2-7; TRBD2 agrees at 7 bases. This CDR3 has 15 amino acids. Trimming cost V 0 bases and J 0 bases; bases outside gene matches: 3. Germline CDR1 is SGHNT and CDR2 is YYREEE (reference sequence). CDR3 DNA sequence: TGTGCCAGCAGCTTGGACCCTAGCGGCTCCTACGAGCAGTACTTC. Translation gives CASSLDPSGSYEQYF.

The rearrangement joins TRBV5-5 to TRBJ2-3; D ambiguous. V lost 0 bases and J 5 bases, leaving 10 bases between the germline ends. Germline CDR1 reads SGHKS; CDR2 reads YYEKEE (reference sequence). The CDR3 totals 14 residues. CDR3 coding DNA: TGTGCCAGCAGCTTGGATTGGGCCCAAGATACGCAGTATTTT. Protein sequence: CASSLDWAQDTQYF.

This chain links TRBV5-1 with TRBJ2-7; D might be TRBD2 (6 bases). The CDR3 consists of 14 residues. V was cut by 4 bases and J by 3 bases, with 14 bases left in between. Germline CDR1 SGHRS, CDR2 YFSETQ. CDR3 sequence: CASSPGTVDYEQYF. The CDR3, as DNA: TGCGCCAGCAGCCCGGGGACTGTCGACTACGAGCAGTACTTC. Filled out from reference TRBV5-1 and TRBJ2-7, the complete variable domain reads KAGVTQTPRYLIKTRGQQVTLSCSPISGHRSVSWYQQTPGQGLQFLFEYFSETQRNKGNFPGRFSGRQFSNSRSEMNVSTLELGDSALYLCASSPGTVDYEQYFGPGTRLTVT.

This chain links TRBV5-1 with TRBJ2-2; D is perhaps TRBD1 (5 bases). The CDR3 spans 14 residues. The germline gives CDR1 SGHRS, CDR2 YFSETQ. V was cut by 0 bases and J by 3 bases, with 6 bases left in between. Here the CDR3 reads CASSLGQHTGELFF. In nucleotides, the CDR3 is TGCGCCAGCAGCTTGGGACAGCACACCGGGGAGCTGTTTTTT.

This chain uses TRBV7-9 with TRBJ1-3, with 8 nucleotides matching TRBD1. Germline values: CDR1 SEHNR, CDR2 FQNEAQ (reference sequence). Unmatched junction bases numbered 7, after V lost 5 bases and J lost 4 bases. The CDR3 totals 15 residues. The CDR3 DNA reads as TGTGCCAGCAGCGCGGCTACAGGGGGAGGAAACACCATATATTTT. This sequence encodes CASSAATGGGNTIYF.

The chain joins TRBV5-1 to TRBJ2-5; D unclear. V was cut by 4 bases and J by 3 bases, with 4 bases left in between. The CDR3 runs 11 residues. Germline assignment: CDR1 SGHRS and CDR2 YFSETQ. CDR3 residues: CASSNKETQYF. The DNA of the CDR3 is TGCGCCAGCAGCAACAAAGAGACCCAGTACTTC.

The rearrangement uses TRBV6-1 and TRBJ1-2; TRBD1 agrees at 11 bases. Germline CDR1 MNHNS, CDR2 SASEGT. V dropped 4 bases and J dropped 0; count of bases not matched to a gene: 10. The length of the CDR3 is 18 residues. This chain's CDR3 is CASSVYGTGGLTNYGYTF. CDR3 sequence (DNA): TGTGCCAGCAGTGTGTACGGGACAGGGGGACTCACTAACTATGGCTACACCTTC.

This rearrangement joins TRBV19 to TRBJ2-3; 9 bases map to TRBD2. The CDR3 is made up of 15 amino acids. Germline CDR1 and CDR2: LNHDA and SQIVND (reference sequence). Trimming removed 4 bases from V and 0 bases from J; junction bases left unmatched: 2. The CDR3 DNA follows: TGTGCCAGTAGTACGACTAGCGGTAGCACAGATACGCAGTATTTT. This gives the protein CASSTTSGSTDTQYF.

This chain joins TRBV2 and TRBJ2-7; 10 bases line up with TRBD1. Looked up from germline, CDR1 is SNHLY and CDR2 is FYNNEI. V shed 6 bases and J 5 bases; nucleotides not matched to a gene: 16. This CDR3 comprises 17 residues. The CDR3 region has the DNA TGTGCCAGCAGGGGGACAGGGGTCCGGCGCGAGGTCCACGAGCAGTACTTC. Encoded protein: CASRGTGVRREVHEQYF.

The chain carries TRBV7-2 and TRBJ2-2, with TRBD2 as a possible D gene (6 bases). The length of the CDR3 is 17 residues. Germline V CDR1 and CDR2: SGHTA, FQGNSA. V lost 0 bases to trimming and J lost 1 base, with 12 bases between them. CDR3 in amino acids: CASSLAGQGGNTGELFF. CDR3 DNA sequence: TGTGCCAGCAGCTTAGCGGGTCAGGGAGGGAACACCGGGGAGCTGTTTTTT.

This rearrangement joins TRBV4-3 to TRBJ2-4; 11 positions agree with TRBD2. The CDR3 has 15 residues. Trimming at V came to 2 bases and at J to 7 bases, leaving 4 bases not matched to a gene. CDR1 and CDR2 from the germline V gene are LGHNA and YSLEER. The CDR3 protein is CASSQNSGRGNIQYF. CDR3 sequence (DNA): TGCGCCAGCAGCCAAAATAGCGGGAGGGGGAACATTCAGTACTTC.

Remarks on this clone: Other DNA variants within this sample encode the same CDR3. J is TRBJ2-2 and V is TRBV19; no clear D. The CDR3 length is 16 residues. Germline V lookup: CDR1 LNHDA, CDR2 SQIVND (reference sequence). Deletions cut 3 bases from V and 1 base from J, with 12 bases between. CDR3 coding DNA: TGTGCCAGTAGTATCGGTGCCGGGTTGAACACCGGGGAGCTGTTTTTT. Its protein is CASSIGAGLNTGELFF.

This chain uses TRBV6-4 with TRBJ2-7, with unresolved D. Germline V CDR1 and CDR2: MRHNA, SNTAGT. CDR3 length: 13 amino acids. Trimming took off 3 bases at V and 6 bases at J, with 12 bases between the two ends. As DNA, the CDR3 is TGTGCCAGCAGTGAATTTCTCGGTTCCGAGCAGTACTTC. This sequence encodes CASSEFLGSEQYF.